This is a list of T cell receptor beta chains from one sample in a study of regulatory T cells in long-lasting Graves disease. One entry per CDR3 protein results from TCRdb running MiXCR on the multiplex PCR reads. The sample holds 300,000 to 350,000 distinct CDR3 sequences, around 20% seen once. The specimen was peripheral blood mononuclear cells (PBMCs), collected when the disease was refractory, from a patient treated with antithyroid drugs. These receptors all come from a female donor with Graves disease. The CDR3 runs from the conserved cysteine through the conserved F or W. A D gene is named only where the DNA matches it firmly. Clone sizes are given selectively: once, few, many, or a class where the clone is expanded.

D	J	V	length	size	CDR3	DNA
NA	TRBJ2-5	TRBV9	14	many	CASSVGTAQETQYF	TGTGCCAGCAGCGTAGGGACAGCCCAAGAGACCCAGTACTTC
NA	TRBJ2-7	TRBV2	16	many	CASSEAGLRRVYEQYF	TGTGCCAGCAGTGAAGCTGGACTACGACGGGTCTACGAGCAGTACTTC
TRBD2	TRBJ2-7	TRBV2	15	NA	CASSGSSGNAGEQYF	TGTGCCAGCAGTGGCTCTAGCGGTAACGCCGGCGAGCAGTACTTC
NA	TRBJ2-7	TRBV7-3	14	NA	CASSLGAGPLEQYF	TGTGCCAGCAGCTTAGGGGCAGGGCCCCTGGAGCAGTACTTC
NA	TRBJ1-3	TRBV6-1	15	many	CASRPPRAARNTIYF	TGTGCCAGCAGACCTCCTCGGGCCGCGAGAAACACCATATATTTT
NA	TRBJ2-1	TRBV11-2	14	NA	CASSHLGAYNEQFF	TGCGCCAGCAGCCACTTGGGGGCCTACAATGAGCAGTTCTTC
NA	TRBJ2-5	TRBV3-1	12	many	CASSQKRETQYF	TGTGCCAGCAGCCAAAAGCGGGAGACCCAGTACTTC
NA	TRBJ2-5	TRBV5-1	14	NA	CASSLVTQVETQYF	TGCGCCAGCAGCTTGGTTACCCAGGTAGAGACCCAGTACTTC
TRBD2	TRBJ2-7	TRBV5-1	14	many	CASSLPSGGGEQYF	TGCGCCAGCAGCTTGCCCAGCGGGGGAGGCGAGCAGTACTTC
TRBD2	TRBJ2-7	TRBV5-1	14	many	CASSSGTSGYEQYF	TGTGCCAGCAGTTCCGGGACTAGCGGCTACGAGCAGTACTTC